The 7 T cell receptor beta chains in this list originate from one sample, sequenced in a study of blood T cell repertoires in COVID-19. Libraries were prepared by immunoSEQ multiplex PCR; TCRdb keeps only in-frame clonotypes and omits some of them. Counted here are 190,000 or so clones, approximately 87% occurring once; the ten biggest clones make up 0.88%. The source material was peripheral blood. These receptor sequences come from a woman younger than 30 who had recovered from COVID-19.

This clone was recorded only once. V gene TRBV21-1 combines with J gene TRBJ2-7; the table's D call, TRBD2, was not checked against the DNA. TRBV21-1 is annotated as a pseudogene. The CDR3 contains 14 residues. In nucleotides, the CDR3 is TGTGCCAGCAACCCGGAGGGGCCCCATTACGAGCAGTACGTC. This codes for CASNPEGPHYEQYV.

The rearrangement uses TRBV18 and TRBJ1-1; the match to TRBD1 covers 8 bases. The ends lost 3 bases at V and 1 base at J; junction bases unmatched: 4. CDR3 length equals 15 residues. Germline lookup yields CDR1 KGHSH and CDR2 LQKENI. DNA for the CDR3: TGTGCCAGCTCACCTAGGACAGGGCAGAACACTGAAGCTTTCTTT. This codes for CASSPRTGQNTEAFF. Complete variable domain (other parts from reference TRBV18 and TRBJ1-1): NAGVMQNPRHLVRRRGQEARLRCSPMKGHSHVYWYRQLPEEGLKFMVYLQKENIIDESGMPKERFSAEFPKEGPSILRIQQVVRGDSAAYFCASSPRTGQNTEAFFGQGTRLTVV.

The chain joins TRBV27 to TRBJ2-7, with D possibly being TRBD1 (6 bases). This CDR3 region has 15 residues. Germline assignment: CDR1 MNHEY and CDR2 SMNVEV (reference sequence). The V gene lost 3 bases and the J gene lost 0 bases, with 12 bases spanning the gap. The CDR3 nucleotides read TGTGCCAGCAGTTTCTGGGGGCCTAGCTCCTACGAGCAGTACTTC. As protein: CASSFWGPSSYEQYF.

This clone was seen just once. The genes are TRBV9 and TRBJ2-3; TRBD1 agrees at 9 bases. V trimming: 1 base; J trimming: 3 bases; junction bases outside the gene matches: 3. Germline V gene sequence: CDR1 SGDLS, CDR2 YYNGEE. This CDR3 is 15 amino acids long. This chain's CDR3 is CASSVTGGRTDTQYF. CDR3 sequence (DNA): TGTGCCAGCAGCGTAACAGGGGGCCGAACAGATACGCAGTATTTT.

By share, this clone counts as medium-sized. V usage is TRBV25-1 and J usage is TRBJ2-2, with D unresolved. The CDR3 runs 13 residues. Trimming removed 5 bases at V and 5 bases at J, with 9 bases between. Germline V lookup: CDR1 MGHDK, CDR2 SYGVNS. The chain's CDR3 is CASSSTETGELFF. The CDR3 coding sequence is TGTGCCAGCAGTTCAACTGAAACCGGGGAGCTGTTTTTT.

The DNA for the CDR3 is TGTGCCTTATCTTACACCGGGGAGCTGTTTTTT. Amino acids: CALSYTGELFF. The rearrangement links TRBV30 to TRBJ2-2; D is uncertain. This CDR3 comprises 11 residues. Trimming took 7 bases from V and 3 from J, leaving 6 bases between them. CDR1 is GTSNPN, CDR2 SVGIG, per germline (reference sequence).

The rearrangement links TRBV28 to TRBJ2-3; D remains unclear. CDR1 MDHEN and CDR2 SYDVKM come from the germline V gene. The CDR3 extends over 14 amino acids. Trimming removed 5 bases at V and 6 bases at J, with 15 bases between. CDR3 region: CASSPPLSVDTQYF. In DNA form, the CDR3 reads TGTGCCAGCAGTCCCCCGCTATCTGTGGATACGCAGTATTTT.